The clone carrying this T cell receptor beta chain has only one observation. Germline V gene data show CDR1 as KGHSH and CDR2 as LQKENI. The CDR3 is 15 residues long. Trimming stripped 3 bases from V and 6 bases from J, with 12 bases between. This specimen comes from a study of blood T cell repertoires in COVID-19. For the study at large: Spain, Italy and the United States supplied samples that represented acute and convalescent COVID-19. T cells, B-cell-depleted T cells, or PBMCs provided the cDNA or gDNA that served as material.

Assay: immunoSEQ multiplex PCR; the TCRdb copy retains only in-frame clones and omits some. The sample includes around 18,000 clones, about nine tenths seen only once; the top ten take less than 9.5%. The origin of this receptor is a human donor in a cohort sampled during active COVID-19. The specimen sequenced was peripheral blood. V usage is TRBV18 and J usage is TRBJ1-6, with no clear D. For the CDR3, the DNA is TGTGCCAGCTCACCGACCCGCGGGAGTAATTCACCCCTCCACTTT. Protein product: CASSPTRGSNSPLHF.